The 29 T cell receptor beta chains below all came from one sample that was sequenced in a study of blood T cell repertoires in COVID-19. Generated by immunoSEQ multiplex PCR, the TCRdb table keeps only in-frame clones and is missing some. This sample yields roughly 60,000 clones, of which 70% to 85% are seen a single time; roughly 4% belongs to the top ten. The sample was peripheral blood. The receptor source for this set is a man aged 55 to 69 with acute or convalescent COVID-19.

The rearrangement links TRBV30 to TRBJ1-5; the D is unclear. The germline V gene encodes CDR1 GTSNPN and CDR2 SVGIG (reference sequence). The CDR3 extends over 13 amino acids. The germline V and J ends were trimmed by 2 bases and 6 bases, with 11 bases remaining between them. CDR3 loop: CAWSRGIGQPQHF. The CDR3 DNA sequence: TGTGCCTGGAGTCGGGGAATTGGTCAGCCCCAGCATTTT.

There are a few counts of this clone. V is TRBV5-1 and J is TRBJ1-1; D possibly corresponds to TRBD1 (5 bases). Germline V gives CDR1 SGHRS, CDR2 YFSETQ. The CDR3 length is 14 residues. V lost 4 bases and J lost 4, with 14 bases in between. The CDR3 DNA reads as TGCGCCAGCAGCCTCGACGGGGGGAGCACTGAAGCTTTCTTT. Translation gives CASSLDGGSTEAFF.

In this sample, this clone turned up once. The chain links TRBV18 to TRBJ1-1; weak D call: TRBD1 (5 bases). V was shortened by 5 bases and J by 5 bases, with 27 bases between the two germline ends. The CDR3 contains 18 residues. Germline loops: CDR1 KGHSH, CDR2 LQKENI. The CDR3 DNA reads TGTGCCAGCTCATCACGTATCATTGCGGGGGGGAGGAAGACTGAAGCTTTCTTT. Protein product: CASSSRIIAGGRKTEAFF.

The chain carries TRBV19 and TRBJ1-1; the match to TRBD1 covers 8 bases. The CDR3 contains 13 residues. CDR1 is LNHDA, CDR2 SQIVND, per germline (reference sequence). After removal of 4 bases from V and 7 bases from J, the junction contained 5 bases not matched to a gene. CDR3 sequence reads: CASSRQGMSEAFF. CDR3 DNA: TGTGCCAGTAGTAGACAGGGGATGAGTGAAGCTTTCTTT.

This chain connects TRBV11-1 to TRBJ2-5; TRBD2 agrees at 10 bases. V was pared by 3 bases and J by 2 bases, with 6 bases of the junction left unmatched. The CDR3 totals 16 residues. Germline assignment: CDR1 SGHAT and CDR2 FQDESV (reference sequence). CDR3 amino acids: CASSFLPSGGQETQYF. Here the CDR3 DNA reads TGTGCCAGCAGCTTCCTCCCTAGCGGGGGACAAGAGACCCAGTACTTC. Complete variable domain (other parts from reference TRBV11-1 and TRBJ2-5): EAEVAQSPRYKITEKSQAVAFWCDPISGHATLYWYRQILGQGPELLVQFQDESVVDDSQLPKDRFSAERLKGVDSTLKIQPAELGDSAMYLCASSFLPSGGQETQYFGPGTRLLVL.

This rearrangement joins TRBV2 to TRBJ1-3; TRBD1 matches 9 bases. The length of the CDR3 is 16 residues. Germline CDR1 and CDR2: SNHLY and FYNNEI. The ends lost 6 bases at V and 4 bases at J; junction bases unmatched: 10. The CDR3 bases are TGTGCCAGCAGATTCCCTCGGGACAGGGTAGGAAACACCATATATTTT. Encoded protein: CASRFPRDRVGNTIYF.

V gene TRBV7-9 combines with J gene TRBJ1-2; D may be TRBD1 (6 bases). Between the trimmed V and J ends, which lost 5 bases and 5 bases, there was a span of 15 bases. This CDR3 has 14 amino acids. Germline lookup yields CDR1 SEHNR and CDR2 FQNEAQ (reference sequence). The CDR3 DNA is TGTGCCAGCAGCCCTACAGGGCGCGAGTATGGCTACACCTTC. Translating gives CASSPTGREYGYTF. Supplemented by reference TRBV7-9 and TRBJ1-2, the full variable domain reads DTGVSQNPRHKITKRGQNVTFRCDPISEHNRLYWYRQTLGQGPEFLTYFQNEAQLEKSRLLSDRFSAERPKGSFSTLEIQRTEQGDSAMYLCASSPTGREYGYTFGSGTRLTVV.

This chain links TRBV5-1 with TRBJ1-2; maybe TRBD1 (5 bases). Germline loops: CDR1 SGHRS, CDR2 YFSETQ. Trimming took 2 bases from V and 8 from J, leaving 19 bases between them. The CDR3 is 15 residues long. CDR3 protein: CASSFRPQAGEGYTF. DNA for the CDR3: TGCGCCAGCAGCTTCAGACCACAGGCCGGCGAGGGCTACACCTTC. The full variable domain, in which reference TRBV5-1 and TRBJ1-2 provide the parts outside the CDR3, is KAGVTQTPRYLIKTRGQQVTLSCSPISGHRSVSWYQQTPGQGLQFLFEYFSETQRNKGNFPGRFSGRQFSNSRSEMNVSTLELGDSALYLCASSFRPQAGEGYTFGSGTRLTVV.

The chain couples TRBV19 to TRBJ2-5, with 9 bases aligning to TRBD2. The ends lost 4 bases at V and 1 base at J; junction bases unmatched: 13. The CDR3 sequence is 18 residues long. Germline V gives CDR1 LNHDA, CDR2 SQIVND (reference sequence). DNA for the CDR3: TGTGCCAGTAGTAAGAGAGCCCCGAGCGGGGGGCTCCAAGAGACCCAGTACTTC. Amino acid sequence: CASSKRAPSGGLQETQYF.

The rearrangement joins TRBV28 to TRBJ1-5; 12 positions agree with TRBD1. With V trimmed by 5 bases and J by 6 bases, 17 bases remained unmatched. There are 19 residues in the CDR3. Germline V gene sequence: CDR1 MDHEN, CDR2 SYDVKM. The CDR3 region is CASSPPTYRDRGRSQPQHF. The CDR3 bases are TGTGCCAGCAGTCCCCCTACCTACCGGGACAGGGGGCGAAGTCAGCCCCAGCATTTT.

The rearrangement uses TRBV7-3 and TRBJ2-2; 10 nucleotides match TRBD2. V was pared by 4 bases and J by 5 bases, with 1 base of the junction left unmatched. The germline V gene has CDR1 SGHTA and CDR2 FQGTGA. The CDR3 has 14 residues. CDR3 DNA sequence: TGTGCCAGCAGCTCTAGCGGGGGTACCGGGGAGCTGTTTTTT. Its protein is CASSSSGGTGELFF.

J is TRBJ1-2 and V is TRBV28; the D gene is possibly TRBD1 (5 bases). Trimming cost V 3 bases and J 7 bases, with 12 bases left between them. The CDR3 is 13 residues long. Germline V gene lookup returns CDR1 MDHEN and CDR2 SYDVKM. The CDR3 sequence: CASSFLPQAGYTF. The CDR3 nucleotides are TGTGCCAGCAGTTTCCTTCCACAGGCTGGCTACACCTTC.

This clone was counted between two and nine times. The J gene is TRBJ1-1, the V gene TRBV4-1; 8 bases agree with TRBD1. With V trimmed by 3 bases and J by 3 bases, 6 bases remained unmatched. Germline V gene sequence: CDR1 MGHRA, CDR2 YSYEKL. The CDR3 length is 15 residues. DNA of the CDR3: TGCGCCAGCAGCCAGCTAACAGGGGGATACACTGAAGCTTTCTTT. It translates to CASSQLTGGYTEAFF.

This clone was detected a few times. V gene TRBV7-3 combines with J gene TRBJ1-1, with TRBD1 matching over 10 bases. The CDR3 is 15 residues long. The germline CDR1 and CDR2 sequences are SGHTA and FQGTGA. Trimming cost V 5 bases and J 6 bases; bases outside gene matches: 9. The chain's CDR3 is CASSDGTGETAEAFF. CDR3 coding DNA: TGTGCCAGCAGCGATGGGACAGGGGAGACCGCTGAAGCTTTCTTT.

The chain combines TRBV28 with TRBJ1-5, with TRBD1 matching over 8 bases. This CDR3 is built from 14 residues. Trimming took 1 base from V and 6 from J; bases not matched to a gene: 2. Looked up from germline, CDR1 is MDHEN and CDR2 is SYDVKM. CDR3 in amino acids: CASSLYRGSQPQHF. DNA of the CDR3: TGTGCCAGCAGTTTATACAGGGGGAGTCAGCCCCAGCATTTT.

This chain links TRBV29-1 with TRBJ2-1; D not certain. The CDR3 sequence is 14 residues long. The germline V and J ends were trimmed by 5 bases and 0 bases, with 11 bases remaining between them. In germline, CDR1 is SQVTM, CDR2 ANQGSEA. CDR3 DNA: TGCAGCGTTCTCTCCTCTAGCTCCTACAATGAGCAGTTCTTC. Protein: CSVLSSSSYNEQFF.

The CDR3 reads CASSTGLAGGSTDTQYF. The CDR3 region has the DNA TGCGCCAGCAGCACGGGACTAGCGGGGGGTAGCACAGATACGCAGTATTTT. The chain is built from TRBV5-1 and TRBJ2-3, with TRBD2 matching over 15 bases. From germline, CDR1 is SGHRS and CDR2 YFSETQ. V lost 4 bases and J lost 0; bases outside the gene matches: 3. The CDR3 runs 17 residues.

The chain combines TRBV5-6 with TRBJ2-2; TRBD2 matches at 14 bases. Trimming took 3 bases from V and 7 from J; bases not matched to a gene: 5. This CDR3 has 16 residues. Germline loops: CDR1 SGHDT, CDR2 YYEEEE. This chain's CDR3 is CASSSGLAGAIGELFF. The CDR3 DNA reads as TGTGCCAGCAGCTCGGGACTAGCGGGGGCAATCGGGGAGCTGTTTTTT.

The chain employs TRBV19 and TRBJ2-5; 11 nucleotides align to TRBD1. This CDR3 is built from 15 residues. V was clipped by 6 bases and J by 2 bases; unmatched bases: 5. Germline V CDR1 and CDR2: LNHDA, SQIVND (reference sequence). The CDR3 coding sequence is TGTGCCAGTAGCCGGACAGGGGGCACACAAGAGACCCAGTACTTC. Amino acid sequence: CASSRTGGTQETQYF. The full variable domain, completed using reference TRBV19 and TRBJ2-5, is DGGITQSPKYLFRKEGQNVTLSCEQNLNHDAMYWYRQDPGQGLRLIYYSQIVNDFQKGDIAEGYSVSREKKESFPLTVTSAQKNPTAFYLCASSRTGGTQETQYFGPGTRLLVL.

The rearrangement uses TRBV6-6 and TRBJ1-3; the match to TRBD1 covers 8 bases. The CDR3 contains 14 residues. Germline-derived CDR1 and CDR2 are MNHNY and SVGAGI (reference sequence). V lost 4 bases and J lost 2; bases outside the gene matches: 1. This CDR3 reads CASSSQGAGNTIYF. The DNA for the CDR3 is TGTGCCAGCAGTTCACAGGGGGCTGGAAACACCATATATTTT.

This chain links TRBV19 with TRBJ2-2; 13 bases are a match to TRBD2. V lost 6 bases and J lost 5; bases outside the gene matches: 9. CDR3 length: 17 residues. Germline V gene lookup returns CDR1 LNHDA and CDR2 SQIVND (reference sequence). CDR3 DNA: TGTGCCAGTAGAAGCCAACTAGCGGGGGGGCCGACCGGGGAGCTGTTTTTT. The encoded protein is CASRSQLAGGPTGELFF.

This rearrangement joins TRBV28 to TRBJ1-1; D remains ambiguous. Trimming took 3 bases from V and 8 from J, leaving 13 bases between them. The germline gives CDR1 MDHEN, CDR2 SYDVKM. The CDR3 sequence is 13 residues long. The CDR3: CASSLTALREAFF. CDR3 DNA: TGTGCCAGCAGTTTGACTGCTTTACGAGAAGCTTTCTTT.

This sequence joins TRBV5-1 and TRBJ1-1, with 7 bases lining up with TRBD1. Trimming cost V 3 bases and J 4 bases; bases outside gene matches: 12. The CDR3 is 16 amino acids. CDR1 SGHRS and CDR2 YFSETQ come from the germline V gene. Here the CDR3 DNA reads TGCGCCAGCAGCTATTCACCACAGGGGTCAGGCACTGAAGCTTTCTTT. Translated, it gives CASSYSPQGSGTEAFF.

The chain has TRBV4-1 and TRBJ1-5, with 7 bases identical to TRBD1. The CDR3 consists of 18 residues. V shed 0 bases and J 0 bases; nucleotides not matched to a gene: 8. The germline CDR1 and CDR2 sequences are MGHRA and YSYEKL. The CDR3, as DNA: TGCGCCAGCAGCCAAGACTACAGGGGCCTTTATAGCAATCAGCCCCAGCATTTT. This sequence encodes CASSQDYRGLYSNQPQHF.

V is TRBV19 and J is TRBJ2-1; D is perhaps TRBD2 (5 bases). Germline CDR1 is LNHDA and CDR2 is SQIVND (reference sequence). V shed 1 base and J shed 10 bases, with 23 bases lying between them. The CDR3 is 17 amino acids. The CDR3 loop is CASSIGAEGGPSGEQFF. The CDR3 DNA follows: TGTGCCAGTAGTATAGGGGCCGAAGGAGGCCCATCGGGGGAGCAGTTCTTC.

V gene TRBV5-4 combines with J gene TRBJ2-3; TRBD2 matches at 12 bases. Germline loops: CDR1 SGHNT, CDR2 YYREEE (reference sequence). V trimming: 5 bases; J trimming: 0 bases; junction bases outside the gene matches: 4. The CDR3 has 16 amino acids. The CDR3 spells CASRSGLAGSTDTQYF. Here the CDR3 DNA reads TGTGCCAGCAGATCTGGACTAGCGGGGAGCACAGATACGCAGTATTTT.

The chain links TRBV5-1 to TRBJ1-5; possibly TRBD1 for D (6 bases). The V gene lost 4 bases and the J gene lost 8 bases, with 19 bases spanning the gap. CDR1 and CDR2 (germline): SGHRS, YFSETQ. The CDR3 is made up of 15 amino acids. The CDR3 region is CASSTDGQSSEPQHF. CDR3 sequence (DNA): TGCGCCAGCAGCACGGACGGACAGTCAAGTGAGCCCCAGCATTTT. Variable domain in full (rest from reference TRBV5-1 and TRBJ1-5): KAGVTQTPRYLIKTRGQQVTLSCSPISGHRSVSWYQQTPGQGLQFLFEYFSETQRNKGNFPGRFSGRQFSNSRSEMNVSTLELGDSALYLCASSTDGQSSEPQHFGDGTRLSIL.

The rearrangement links TRBV10-3 to TRBJ1-5; 8 bases are a match to TRBD1. The CDR3 is 13 residues long. V shed 11 bases and J 3 bases; nucleotides not matched to a gene: 6. CDR1 ENHRY and CDR2 SYGVKD come from the germline V gene. The DNA of the CDR3 is TGTGCCGTACAGGGGGAGTCCAATCAGCCCCAGCATTTT. This encodes CAVQGESNQPQHF.

This chain joins TRBV9 and TRBJ2-5; D remains ambiguous. The germline V and J ends were trimmed by 7 bases and 5 bases, with 9 bases remaining between them. The CDR3 contains 11 residues. Looked up from germline, CDR1 is SGDLS and CDR2 is YYNGEE. The CDR3 coding sequence is TGTGCCAGCGGATTGGGCGAGACCCAGTACTTC. Translating gives CASGLGETQYF.